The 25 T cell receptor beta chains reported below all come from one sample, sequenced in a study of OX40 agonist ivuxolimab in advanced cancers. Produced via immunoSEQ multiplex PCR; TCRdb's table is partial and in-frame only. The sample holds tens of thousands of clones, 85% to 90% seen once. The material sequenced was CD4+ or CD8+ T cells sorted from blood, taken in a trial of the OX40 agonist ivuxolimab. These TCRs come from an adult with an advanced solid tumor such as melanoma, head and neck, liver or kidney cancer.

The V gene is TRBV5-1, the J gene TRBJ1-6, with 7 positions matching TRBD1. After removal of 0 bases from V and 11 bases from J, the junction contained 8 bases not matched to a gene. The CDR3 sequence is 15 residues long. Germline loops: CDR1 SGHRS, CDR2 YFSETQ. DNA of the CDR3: TGCGCCAGCAGCTTGGCCGACAGGGAATTGACACCCCTCCACTTT. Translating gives CASSLADRELTPLHF.

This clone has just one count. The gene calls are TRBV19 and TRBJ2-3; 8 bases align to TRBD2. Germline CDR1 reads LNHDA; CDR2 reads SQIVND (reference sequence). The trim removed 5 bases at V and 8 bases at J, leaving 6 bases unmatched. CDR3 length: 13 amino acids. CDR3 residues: CASSPGTSGTQYF. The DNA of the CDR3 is TGTGCCAGTAGTCCCGGGACTAGTGGTACGCAGTATTTT.

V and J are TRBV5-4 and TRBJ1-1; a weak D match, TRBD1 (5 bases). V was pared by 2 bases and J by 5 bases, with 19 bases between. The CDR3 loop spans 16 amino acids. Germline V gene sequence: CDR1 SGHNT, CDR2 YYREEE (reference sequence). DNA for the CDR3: TGTGCCAGCAGCTTAACCCGATCCAGGGTGTGGACTGAAGCTTTCTTT. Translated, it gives CASSLTRSRVWTEAFF.

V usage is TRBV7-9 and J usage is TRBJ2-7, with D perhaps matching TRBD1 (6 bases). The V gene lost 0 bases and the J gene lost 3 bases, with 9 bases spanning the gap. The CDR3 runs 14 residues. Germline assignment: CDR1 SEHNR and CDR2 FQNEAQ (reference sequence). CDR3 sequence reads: CASSLANRVYEQYF. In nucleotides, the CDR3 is TGTGCCAGCAGCTTAGCGAACAGGGTCTACGAGCAGTACTTC.

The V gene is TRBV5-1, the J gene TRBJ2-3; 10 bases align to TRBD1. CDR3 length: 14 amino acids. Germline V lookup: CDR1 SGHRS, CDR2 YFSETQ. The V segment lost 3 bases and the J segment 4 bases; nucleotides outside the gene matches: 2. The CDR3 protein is CASSWDRGADTQYF. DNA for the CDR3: TGCGCCAGCAGCTGGGACAGGGGCGCAGATACGCAGTATTTT.

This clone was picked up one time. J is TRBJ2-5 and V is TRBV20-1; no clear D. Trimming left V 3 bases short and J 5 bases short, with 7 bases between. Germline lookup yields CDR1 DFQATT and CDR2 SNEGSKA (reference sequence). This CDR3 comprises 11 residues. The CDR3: CSASGPETQYF. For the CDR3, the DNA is TGCAGTGCTAGTGGCCCTGAGACCCAGTACTTC.

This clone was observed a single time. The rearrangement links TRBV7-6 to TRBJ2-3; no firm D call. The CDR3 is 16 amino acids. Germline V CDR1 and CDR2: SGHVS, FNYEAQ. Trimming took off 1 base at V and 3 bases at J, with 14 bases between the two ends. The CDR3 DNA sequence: TGTGCCAGCAGCTTAGTCGGCCAGCTTGGAACAGATACGCAGTATTTT. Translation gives CASSLVGQLGTDTQYF.

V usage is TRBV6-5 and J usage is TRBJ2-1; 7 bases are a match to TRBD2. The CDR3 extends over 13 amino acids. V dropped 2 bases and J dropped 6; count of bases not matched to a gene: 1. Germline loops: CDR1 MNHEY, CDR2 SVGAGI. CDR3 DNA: TGTGCCAGCAGTTACCGCGGGGGCAATGAGCAGTTCTTC. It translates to CASSYRGGNEQFF.

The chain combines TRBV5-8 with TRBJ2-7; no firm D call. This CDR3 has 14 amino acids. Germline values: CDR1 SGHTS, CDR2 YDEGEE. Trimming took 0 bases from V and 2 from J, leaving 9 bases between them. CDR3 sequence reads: CASSLDRRTYEQYF. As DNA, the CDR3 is TGTGCCAGCAGCTTGGACAGAAGGACCTACGAGCAGTACTTC.

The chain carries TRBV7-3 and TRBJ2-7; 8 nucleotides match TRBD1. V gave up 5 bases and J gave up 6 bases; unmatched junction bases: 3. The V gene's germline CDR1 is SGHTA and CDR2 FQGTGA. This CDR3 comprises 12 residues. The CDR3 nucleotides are TGTGCCAGCAGCCGCGGGACAGGCGAGCAGTACTTC. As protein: CASSRGTGEQYF. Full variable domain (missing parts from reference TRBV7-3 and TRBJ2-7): GAGVSQTPSNKVTEKGKYVELRCDPISGHTALYWYRQSLGQGPEFLIYFQGTGAADDSGLPNDRFFAVRPEGSVSTLKIQRTERGDSAVYLCASSRGTGEQYFGPGTRLTVT.

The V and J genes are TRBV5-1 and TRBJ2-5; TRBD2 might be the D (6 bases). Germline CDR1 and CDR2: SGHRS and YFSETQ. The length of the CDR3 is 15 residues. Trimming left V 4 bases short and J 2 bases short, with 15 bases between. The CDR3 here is CASSPRLVGQETQYF. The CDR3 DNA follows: TGCGCCAGCAGCCCCAGACTAGTGGGGCAAGAGACCCAGTACTTC.

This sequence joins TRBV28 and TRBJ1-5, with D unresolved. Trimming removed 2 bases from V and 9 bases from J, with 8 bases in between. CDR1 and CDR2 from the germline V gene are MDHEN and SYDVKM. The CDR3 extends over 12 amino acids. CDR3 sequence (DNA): TGTGCCAGCAGTTTAACAAATTGGCCCCAGCATTTT. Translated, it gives CASSLTNWPQHF.

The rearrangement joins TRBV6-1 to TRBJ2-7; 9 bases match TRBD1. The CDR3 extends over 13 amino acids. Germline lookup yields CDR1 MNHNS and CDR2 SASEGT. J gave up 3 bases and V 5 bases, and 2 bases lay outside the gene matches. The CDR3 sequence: CASSWDRDYEQYF. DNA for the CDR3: TGTGCCAGCAGTTGGGACAGGGACTACGAGCAGTACTTC.

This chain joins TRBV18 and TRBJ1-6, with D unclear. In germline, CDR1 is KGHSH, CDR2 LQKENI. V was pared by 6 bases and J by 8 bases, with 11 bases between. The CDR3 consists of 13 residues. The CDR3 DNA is TGTGCCAGCTCCCCCATGTCCGATTCACCCCTCCACTTT. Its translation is CASSPMSDSPLHF. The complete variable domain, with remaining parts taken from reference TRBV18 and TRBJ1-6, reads NAGVMQNPRHLVRRRGQEARLRCSPMKGHSHVYWYRQLPEEGLKFMVYLQKENIIDESGMPKERFSAEFPKEGPSILRIQQVVRGDSAAYFCASSPMSDSPLHFGNGTRLTVT.

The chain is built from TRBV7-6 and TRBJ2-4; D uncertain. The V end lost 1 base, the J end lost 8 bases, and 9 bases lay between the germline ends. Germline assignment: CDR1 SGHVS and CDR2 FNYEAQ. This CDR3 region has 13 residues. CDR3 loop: CASSLDSRDIQYF. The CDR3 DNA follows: TGTGCCAGCAGCTTAGATTCTAGAGACATTCAGTACTTC.

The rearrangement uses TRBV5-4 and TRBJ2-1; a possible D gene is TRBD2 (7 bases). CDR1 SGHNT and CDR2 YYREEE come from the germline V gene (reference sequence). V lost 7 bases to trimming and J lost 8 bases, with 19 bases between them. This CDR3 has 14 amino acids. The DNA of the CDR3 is TGTGCCAGCTCCCTGAGGGGGGGAGAGGATGAGCAGTTCTTC. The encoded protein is CASSLRGGEDEQFF.

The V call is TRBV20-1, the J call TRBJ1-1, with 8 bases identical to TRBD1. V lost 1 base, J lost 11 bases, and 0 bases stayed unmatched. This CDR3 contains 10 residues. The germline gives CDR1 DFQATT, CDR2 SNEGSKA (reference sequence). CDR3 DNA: TGCAGTGCTAGAGGGACAGGGGCTTTCTTT. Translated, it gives CSARGTGAFF.

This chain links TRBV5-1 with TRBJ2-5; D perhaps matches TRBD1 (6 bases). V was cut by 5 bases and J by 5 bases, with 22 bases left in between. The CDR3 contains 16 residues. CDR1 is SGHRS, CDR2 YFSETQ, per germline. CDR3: CASRDQGAGGGETQYF. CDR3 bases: TGCGCCAGCAGGGATCAAGGGGCGGGTGGGGGCGAGACCCAGTACTTC.

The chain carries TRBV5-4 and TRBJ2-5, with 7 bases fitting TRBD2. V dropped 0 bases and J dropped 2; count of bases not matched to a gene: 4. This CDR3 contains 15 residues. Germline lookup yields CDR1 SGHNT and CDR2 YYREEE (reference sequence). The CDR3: CASSLGLAGQETQYF. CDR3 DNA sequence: TGTGCCAGCAGCTTGGGACTAGCTGGTCAAGAGACCCAGTACTTC.

The CDR3: CASSQGTVSYEQYF. The DNA of the CDR3 is TGCGCCAGCAGCCAAGGGACGGTCTCCTACGAGCAGTACTTC. This sequence joins TRBV4-1 and TRBJ2-7; D gene ambiguous. In germline, CDR1 is MGHRA, CDR2 YSYEKL. CDR3 length: 14 amino acids. Trimming removed 1 base at V and 0 bases at J, with 7 bases between.

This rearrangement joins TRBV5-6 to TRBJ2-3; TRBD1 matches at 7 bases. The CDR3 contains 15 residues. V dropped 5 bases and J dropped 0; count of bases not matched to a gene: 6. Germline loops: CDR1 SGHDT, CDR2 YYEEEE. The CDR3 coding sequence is TGTGCCAGCAGTTTCCGGACAGGAAGCACAGATACGCAGTATTTT. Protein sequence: CASSFRTGSTDTQYF.

CDR3 region: CASTPGPINSYEQYF. The CDR3 coding sequence is TGTGCCAGCACTCCGGGACCGATAAACTCCTACGAGCAGTACTTC. The rearrangement joins TRBV2 to TRBJ2-7; TRBD1 or TRBD2 may be the D gene (5 bases each). The CDR3 is 15 amino acids. Germline V lookup: CDR1 SNHLY, CDR2 FYNNEI. Trimming cost V 7 bases and J 0 bases, with 16 bases left between them.

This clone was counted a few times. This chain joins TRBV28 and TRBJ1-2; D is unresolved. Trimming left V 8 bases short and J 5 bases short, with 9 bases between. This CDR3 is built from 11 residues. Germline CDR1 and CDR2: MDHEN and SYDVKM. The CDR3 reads CASHEGYGYTF. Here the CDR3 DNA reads TGTGCCAGCCACGAGGGATATGGCTACACCTTC.

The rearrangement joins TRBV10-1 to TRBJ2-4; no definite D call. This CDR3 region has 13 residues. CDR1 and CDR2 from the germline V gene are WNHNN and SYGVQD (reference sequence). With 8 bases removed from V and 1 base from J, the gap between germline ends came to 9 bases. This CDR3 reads CASPSHAKNIQYF. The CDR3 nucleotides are TGCGCCAGCCCATCCCATGCCAAAAACATTCAGTACTTC.

The CDR3 loop reads CASSSAGRVTGNTIYF. The CDR3 region has the DNA TGTGCCAGCAGCTCCGCGGGTAGGGTGACCGGAAACACCATATATTTT. The rearrangement uses TRBV7-9 and TRBJ1-3; D uncertain. The CDR3 consists of 16 residues. The germline CDR1 and CDR2 sequences are SEHNR and FQNEAQ (reference sequence). With 4 bases removed from V and 4 bases from J, the gap between germline ends came to 17 bases.